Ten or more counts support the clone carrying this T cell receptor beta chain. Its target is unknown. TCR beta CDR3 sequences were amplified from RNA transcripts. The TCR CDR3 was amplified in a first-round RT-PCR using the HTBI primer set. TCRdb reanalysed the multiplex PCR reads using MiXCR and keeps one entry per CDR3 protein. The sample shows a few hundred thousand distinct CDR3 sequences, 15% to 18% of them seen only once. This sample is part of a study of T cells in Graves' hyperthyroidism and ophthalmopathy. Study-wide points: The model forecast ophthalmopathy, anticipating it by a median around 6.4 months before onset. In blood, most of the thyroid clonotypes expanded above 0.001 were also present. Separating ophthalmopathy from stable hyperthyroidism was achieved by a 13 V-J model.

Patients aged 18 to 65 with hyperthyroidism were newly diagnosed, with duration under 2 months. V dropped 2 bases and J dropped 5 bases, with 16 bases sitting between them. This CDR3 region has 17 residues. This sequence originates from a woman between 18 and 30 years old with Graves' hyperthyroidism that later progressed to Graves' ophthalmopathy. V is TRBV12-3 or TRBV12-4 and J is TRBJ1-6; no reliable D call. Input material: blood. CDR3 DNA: TGTGCCAGCAGTTTATTTGGGTGGGCAGCTAATAATTCACCCCTCCACTTT. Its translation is CASSLFGWAANNSPLHF.